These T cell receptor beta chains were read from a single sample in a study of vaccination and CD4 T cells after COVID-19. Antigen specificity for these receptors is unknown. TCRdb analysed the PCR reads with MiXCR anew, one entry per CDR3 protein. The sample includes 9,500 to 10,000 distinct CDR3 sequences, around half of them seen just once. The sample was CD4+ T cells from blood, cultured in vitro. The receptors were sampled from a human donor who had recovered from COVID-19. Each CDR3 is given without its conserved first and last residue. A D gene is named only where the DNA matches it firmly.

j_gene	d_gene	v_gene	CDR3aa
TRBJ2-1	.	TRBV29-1	SVVGQGDGEQF
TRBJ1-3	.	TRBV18	ASSPQDSGNTIY
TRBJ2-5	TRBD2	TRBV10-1	ASSERGPSGGRETQY
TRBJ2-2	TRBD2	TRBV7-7	ASSPSGGNTGELF
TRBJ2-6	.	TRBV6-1	ASRAPPSGANVLT
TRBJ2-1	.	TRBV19	ASSSRGRGRGKRDEQF
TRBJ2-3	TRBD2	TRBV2	ASSERLAATDTQY
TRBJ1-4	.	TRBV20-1	SARKIGNEKLF
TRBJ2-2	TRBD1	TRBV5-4	ASSLGQGDLAGELF
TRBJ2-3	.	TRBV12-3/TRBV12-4	ASSAWLGWGTDTQY
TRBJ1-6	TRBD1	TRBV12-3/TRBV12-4	ASRGGTGGASPLH
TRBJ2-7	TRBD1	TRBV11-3	ASSQGQGAGEQY
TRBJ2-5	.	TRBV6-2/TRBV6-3	ASSYHGQAQETQY
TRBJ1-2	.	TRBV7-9	ATMALYGYT
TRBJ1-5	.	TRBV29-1	SVGQDTGRDQPQH
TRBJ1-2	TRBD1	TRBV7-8	ASSRRDRGLGYGGYT
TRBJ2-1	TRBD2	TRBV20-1	SAREGRGADEQF
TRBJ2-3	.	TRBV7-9	ASSPSTDTQY
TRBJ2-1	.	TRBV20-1	SARAALGRYNEQF
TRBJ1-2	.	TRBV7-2	ASSSGPNGNYGYT
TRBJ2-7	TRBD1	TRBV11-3	ASSWTGVPHEQY
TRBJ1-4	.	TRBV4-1	ASSRPGRGEKLF
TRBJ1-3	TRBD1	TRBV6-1	ASSETGAGNTIY
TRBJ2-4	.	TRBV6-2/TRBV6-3	ASSLLTKNIQY
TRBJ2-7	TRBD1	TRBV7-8	ASSLGGGTGSYEQY
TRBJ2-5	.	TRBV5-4	ASSLIDSQETQY
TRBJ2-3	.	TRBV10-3	AISEKGDTQY
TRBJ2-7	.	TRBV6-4	ASKDSPSYEQY
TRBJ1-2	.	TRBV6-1	ASSERGRTVHGYT
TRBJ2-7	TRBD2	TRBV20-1	SARDPGGSYEQY
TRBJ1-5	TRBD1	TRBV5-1	ASSLDGTVGNQPQH
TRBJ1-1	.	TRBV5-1	ASSLASGGSEAF
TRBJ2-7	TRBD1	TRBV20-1	SATTGVEQY
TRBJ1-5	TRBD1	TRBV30	AWSTGEEQPQH
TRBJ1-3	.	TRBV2	ASNPSLAVGNTIY
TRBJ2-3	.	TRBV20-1	SALGGGGGVDTQY